These 27 T cell receptor beta chains originate from one sample sequenced in a study of CD8+CD57+ T cells in acquired aplastic anemia. TCR beta VDJ and CDR3 profiling used genomic DNA as template. Via MiXCR, TCRdb re-called the reads, giving one row per CDR3 protein. Of roughly 190,000 distinct CDR3 sequences in the sample, 50% to 55% were seen once. Sequenced material: sorted CD4+, CD8+, or CD8+CD57+ T cells (not recorded which) from PBMCs. These receptors were obtained from a human donor in good health, serving as a control.

V gene TRBV25-1 combines with J gene TRBJ2-7; TRBD2 aligns across 9 bases. Losses at the gene ends were 7 bases for V and 6 bases for J; bases not matched to a gene: 7. This CDR3 is 13 amino acids long. Germline V CDR1 and CDR2: MGHDK, SYGVNS. The CDR3, as DNA: TGTGCCAGCAAGGCTAGCGGGGAATCCGAGCAGTACTTC. It specifies CASKASGESEQYF.

This clonotype was counted many times. This chain uses TRBV6-2 or TRBV6-3 with TRBJ1-6; D might be TRBD1 (5 bases). This CDR3 is 13 amino acids long. The germline CDR1 and CDR2 sequences are MNHEY and SVGEGT. V shed 6 bases and J shed 10 bases, with 13 bases lying between them. The CDR3 spells CASSRAGSSPLHF. The CDR3 DNA reads TGTGCCAGCAGCCGAGCAGGGAGCTCACCCCTCCACTTT.

The V gene is TRBV19, the J gene TRBJ2-7; 7 positions agree with TRBD2. Germline values: CDR1 LNHDA, CDR2 SQIVND (reference sequence). The CDR3 covers 17 residues. With 0 bases clipped from V and 5 bases from J, the junction kept 13 bases outside the gene matches. This CDR3 reads CASSIDGGTRGTHEQYF. For the CDR3, the DNA is TGTGCCAGTAGTATAGACGGGGGGACCCGGGGGACCCACGAGCAGTACTTC.

This clonotype showed up just once. The chain joins TRBV2 to TRBJ1-4, with 10 bases lining up with TRBD1. The germline V gene encodes CDR1 SNHLY and CDR2 FYNNEI. With V trimmed by 1 base and J by 8 bases, 4 bases remained unmatched. The CDR3 is 15 amino acids. The CDR3 region has the DNA TGTGCCAGCAGTGAAGAGCCGGGACAGGGGGAAAAACTGTTTTTT. It translates to CASSEEPGQGEKLFF.

About this clonotype itself: One junction end does not reproduce the germline sequence, and a read error may be involved. The chain combines TRBV6-2 or TRBV6-3 with TRBJ1-1; the D gene is possibly TRBD1 (5 bases). The CDR3 loop spans 14 amino acids. Germline CDR1 is MNHEY and CDR2 is SVGEGT. In nucleotides, the CDR3 is TGTACCAGCAGTCCTCAGGGTCTGTGGACTGAAGCTTTCTTT. It codes for CTSSPQGLWTEAFF.

In this sample, this clonotype turned up once. The chain combines TRBV9 with TRBJ1-1; D might be TRBD1 (6 bases). Near its end, the DNA agrees better with TRBJ1-5, so the J call may be wrong. The germline gives CDR1 SGDLS, CDR2 YYNGEE. The CDR3 is 18 amino acids. CDR3 sequence (DNA): TGTGCCAGCAGCGTAGCCTCGGGGGACATGGGGAGAAGTCAGCCCCAGCATTTT. This gives the protein CASSVASGDMGRSQPQHF.

This chain connects TRBV14 to TRBJ2-7; 8 bases line up with TRBD1. V was pared by 0 bases and J by 6 bases, with 10 bases of the junction left unmatched. Looked up from germline, CDR1 is SGHDN and CDR2 is FVKESK. This CDR3 is 16 amino acids long. The CDR3, as DNA: TGTGCCAGCAGCCAAGAAGGGGCAGGGGGCTTCGGCGAGCAGTACTTC. Translating it yields CASSQEGAGGFGEQYF.

In the case of this clonotype: The conserved closing phenylalanine or tryptophan is absent in this CDR3, likely reflecting a read error. Because the CDR3's place on the DNA is in doubt, the DNA is left out and the CDR3 is given as listed by TCRdb. The chain uses TRBV7-3 and TRBJ2-3; TRBD1 is taken as the D call from the table, unchecked against the DNA. The CDR3 sequence runs 12 residues, both termini included. Germline-derived CDR1 and CDR2 are SGHTA and FQGTGA. The CDR3 sequence is CASSAGTDTPHL.

The chain employs TRBV2 and TRBJ2-2; either TRBD1 or TRBD2 may supply D (5 bases each). Germline CDR1 and CDR2: SNHLY and FYNNEI. V was cut by 3 bases and J by 4 bases, with 12 bases left in between. The CDR3 extends over 15 amino acids. In DNA, the CDR3 is TGTGCCAGCAGTGAGGGACCGTCGGGCACCGGGGAGCTGTTTTTT. The encoded protein is CASSEGPSGTGELFF.

At least ten counts were recorded for this clonotype. This rearrangement joins TRBV12-3 or TRBV12-4 to TRBJ1-1, with a possible D match to TRBD1 (6 bases). V was clipped by 8 bases and J by 6 bases, with 19 bases between them. The CDR3 is 14 residues long. CDR3 amino acids: CASLPGEMFSEAFF. CDR3 nucleotides: TGTGCCAGCTTACCAGGGGAGATGTTCTCTGAAGCTTTCTTT.

This clonotype appeared many times. The genes are TRBV7-9 and TRBJ2-7; D is undetermined. This CDR3 is 13 amino acids long. The germline V gene has CDR1 SEHNR and CDR2 FQNEAQ (reference sequence). Trimming stripped 1 base from V and 0 bases from J, with 4 bases between. Written as DNA, the CDR3 is TGTGCCAGCAGCTTAGTCAGCTCCTACGAGCAGTACTTC. It is translated as CASSLVSSYEQYF.

The V and J genes are TRBV7-3 and TRBJ1-3; TRBD1 matches at 12 bases. Per the germline V gene, CDR1 is SGHTA and CDR2 is FQGTGA. CDR3 length: 18 amino acids. J gave up 0 bases and V 2 bases, and 5 bases lay outside the gene matches. This chain's CDR3 is CASSLSGTGGFSGNTIYF. The CDR3 DNA reads TGTGCCAGCAGCTTATCGGGGACAGGGGGCTTCTCTGGAAACACCATATATTTT.

This rearrangement joins TRBV9 to TRBJ1-2, with TRBD1 matching over 7 bases. CDR1 and CDR2 from the germline V gene are SGDLS and YYNGEE. Trimming removed 4 bases from V and 9 bases from J; junction bases left unmatched: 12. The CDR3 has 14 amino acids. CDR3 coding DNA: TGTGCCAGCAGCCGAGCCCGGACAGGTGACAGCTACACCTTC. It yields the protein CASSRARTGDSYTF.

The chain couples TRBV6-5 to TRBJ2-1; D might be TRBD1 or TRBD2, each matching 5 bases. V was shortened by 0 bases and J by 9 bases, with 15 bases between the two germline ends. The CDR3 loop spans 15 amino acids. Germline CDR1 is MNHEY and CDR2 is SVGAGI. CDR3 DNA: TGTGCCAGCAGTTACTCGAATGGGGGATGGGGTGAGCAGTTCTTC. Protein: CASSYSNGGWGEQFF.

This clonotype was observed many times. The J gene is TRBJ2-7, the V gene TRBV19; TRBD2 matches at 7 bases. CDR3 length equals 16 residues. CDR1 is LNHDA and CDR2 is SQIVND in the germline V gene (reference sequence). J gave up 0 bases and V 1 base, and 6 bases lay outside the gene matches. CDR3 DNA: TGTGCCAGTAGTATAGGGGGAGGGGCCTCCTCCTACGAGCAGTACTTC. This gives the protein CASSIGGGASSYEQYF.

This clonotype showed up many times. The chain is built from TRBV20-1 and TRBJ1-4; D is possibly TRBD1 (5 bases). This CDR3 comprises 14 residues. Germline lookup yields CDR1 DFQATT and CDR2 SNEGSKA (reference sequence). Trimming left V 5 bases short and J 2 bases short, with 12 bases between. The CDR3 sequence: CSARWGSTNEKLFF. The CDR3 DNA reads as TGCAGTGCTCGATGGGGGTCTACTAATGAAAAACTGTTTTTT.

V is TRBV5-1 and J is TRBJ2-3, with D perhaps TRBD1 (5 bases). With 4 bases removed from V and 2 bases from J, the gap between germline ends came to 20 bases. CDR1 and CDR2 (germline): SGHRS, YFSETQ. The CDR3 totals 17 residues. CDR3 protein: CASSPERGPPVTDTQYF. CDR3 coding DNA: TGCGCCAGCAGCCCAGAAAGGGGCCCGCCTGTCACAGATACGCAGTATTTT.

In this sample, this clonotype turned up many times. The chain has TRBV2 and TRBJ1-1, with 7 bases fitting TRBD1. J was trimmed by 1 base and V by 7 bases; bases with no gene match: 9. Germline V lookup: CDR1 SNHLY, CDR2 FYNNEI. The CDR3 is 15 amino acids. For the CDR3, the DNA is TGTGCCAGCAAAAGGGACAGCCGCGGGAACACTGAAGCTTTCTTT. Its translation is CASKRDSRGNTEAFF. The full variable domain, its missing parts supplied by reference TRBV2 and TRBJ1-1, is EPEVTQTPSHQVTQMGQEVILRCVPISNHLYFYWYRQILGQKVEFLVSFYNNEISEKSEIFDDQFSVERPDGSNFTLKIRSTKLEDSAMYFCASKRDSRGNTEAFFGQGTRLTVV.

This clonotype was counted many times. The chain carries TRBV3-1 and TRBJ1-5, with D unresolved. CDR3 length: 11 residues. Germline V gene lookup returns CDR1 LGHDT and CDR2 YNNKEL (reference sequence). Trimming took off 0 bases at V and 12 bases at J, with 6 bases between the two ends. CDR3 coding DNA: TGTGCCAGCAGCCAAGAAGGGATCCAGCATTTT. This codes for CASSQEGIQHF.

In its sample, this clonotype was seen many times. The rearrangement joins TRBV5-8 to TRBJ2-5; 8 bases fit TRBD2. V shed 0 bases and J 4 bases; nucleotides not matched to a gene: 5. Germline CDR1 and CDR2: SGHTS and YDEGEE. The length of the CDR3 is 15 residues. DNA for the CDR3: TGTGCCAGCAGCTTGGGTACTAGCGGCCGAGAGACCCAGTACTTC. This codes for CASSLGTSGRETQYF.

This chain uses TRBV27 with TRBJ2-1, with D possibly matching TRBD2 (6 bases). The CDR3 length is 13 residues. Trimming took 3 bases from V and 6 from J, leaving 9 bases between them. The germline V gene has CDR1 MNHEY and CDR2 SMNVEV (reference sequence). CDR3 DNA sequence: TGTGCCAGCAGTTTCGGGGGTGGCAATGAGCAGTTCTTC. This gives the protein CASSFGGGNEQFF.

Points on this clonotype: It is unclear where the CDR3 begins or ends on the DNA, so no DNA is shown, and the CDR3 is as TCRdb lists it. The gene calls are TRBV5-1 and TRBJ2-5; TRBD2 is the table's D call, not checked against the DNA. The CDR3 has 23 residues if both end residues are counted. Germline CDR1 is SGHRS and CDR2 is YFSETQ. CDR3 loop: CASSLGSPGPNEKLFFGSGTQYF.

This clonotype occurred a few times. This chain connects TRBV12-3 or TRBV12-4 to TRBJ1-1; tentative D call: TRBD1 (6 bases). Trimming left V 5 bases short and J 4 bases short, with 17 bases between. The CDR3 is 15 residues long. CDR3 DNA: TGTGCCAGCAGTAGTCCCGGGGGCCTGACCACTGAAGCTTTCTTT. Protein sequence: CASSSPGGLTTEAFF.

As regards this clonotype: It is likely a read error, because the conserved phenylalanine at the end of the CDR3 is missing. The chain carries TRBV2 and TRBJ1-6, with D perhaps TRBD1 (6 bases). V gave up 6 bases and J gave up 8 bases, with 11 bases separating them. Germline CDR1 SNHLY, CDR2 FYNNEI. The CDR3 length is 13 residues. DNA of the CDR3: TGTGCCAGCAGCCAGGACAGCTATTCACCCCTCCACTCT. Translated, it gives CASSQDSYSPLHS.

The J gene is TRBJ2-7, the V gene TRBV10-3, with 8 positions matching TRBD1. The CDR3 extends over 14 amino acids. The V gene end was trimmed by 6 bases and the J gene end by 3 bases; junction bases not matched to a gene: 7. Germline V gives CDR1 ENHRY, CDR2 SYGVKD. The CDR3 DNA sequence: TGTGCCATCAGCCTCCGGGACAGGAACTACGAGCAGTACTTC. Translated, it gives CAISLRDRNYEQYF.

This chain uses TRBV20-1 with TRBJ2-5, with a weak D call TRBD2 (5 bases). The CDR3 spans 12 residues. The V end lost 2 bases, the J end lost 7 bases, and 11 bases lay between the germline ends. Germline CDR1 DFQATT, CDR2 SNEGSKA (reference sequence). The CDR3 nucleotides read TGCAGTGCTAGACAGAACGAGGGGACCCAGTACTTC. Residues: CSARQNEGTQYF.

This clonotype was counted between two and nine times. The V call is TRBV25-1, the J call TRBJ2-1; D may be TRBD2 (6 bases). V was shortened by 1 base and J by 9 bases, with 13 bases between the two germline ends. The germline gives CDR1 MGHDK, CDR2 SYGVNS. CDR3 length: 14 residues. CDR3: CASSESGDLAEQFF. The DNA for the CDR3 is TGTGCCAGCAGTGAATCTGGGGACTTGGCTGAGCAGTTCTTC.